This T cell receptor (beta chain) was obtained from a study of cytomegalovirus exposure and HLA in healthy donors (dated 2017 in TCRdb). Turning to the overall study: An earlier analysis of roughly 500 of the donors reported approximately 260 Gb of sequence data and roughly 120 million unique TCR beta sequences obtained from 180 million or so T cells. An earlier analysis of around 580 of the donors used high-throughput TCR beta sequencing to judge whether each TCR beta V gene segment behaved as functional or pseudogenic. Of the roughly 400 genotyped donors, 65% to 90% fell in the genetic ancestry cluster associated with self-reported Caucasian donors. In addition to the first cohort of 666 subjects, a separate validation cohort of over 90 different subjects was used. Among roughly 400 genotyped donors of the cohort, an average of roughly 230,000 unique TCR beta nucleotide sequences was sequenced per donor, of which 15% to 20% were non-productive. Four to six DR-DQ haplotypes were handled as single units for association and clustering, since linkage in the cohort was strong. Every discovery cohort repertoire had been produced on one sequencing platform. In the later analysis, no new phenotypic data were used to find candidate immune exposures; instead, reliance was placed on TCR beta sequences and their occurrence across donors. Donor age, sex, ethnicity and CMV serostatus were compiled together with the repertoire data. The study profiled the T cell repertoires of under 700 subjects by immunosequencing and related them to cytomegalovirus serostatus. An early release covering some 640 HLA-typed donors comprised about 290 gigabases of sequencing data and tens of millions of unique TCR sequences. The study combined high-throughput TCR immunosequencing, statistical association of individual TCRs with disease status, and machine learning to predict cytomegalovirus infection status. Typing coverage varied by locus: about 620-640 donors for A, B, C, DRB1 and DQB1; roughly 560 for DQA1; 600 to 610 for DPA1; under 490 for DPB1. The aim of the study was to test whether cataloging public T cell receptors could identify signatures of past pathogen exposure. In a later genetic analysis, genome-wide SNP genotypes for 398 of the 666 donors were used, and that subset was treated as a discovery cohort. Both class I and class II loci were covered by HLA typing, at four-digit resolution. In a later analysis, previously published TCR beta repertoires from 666 donors were re-analyzed and high-resolution HLA genotyping was added so that TCR occurrence patterns could be studied. General study outcomes and caveats: A later analysis found that TCR association rates varied across HLA loci, with DRB1 alleles showing the most associated TCRs and HLA-C alleles the fewest. A cluster of highly shared sequence variants was judged likely to represent a technical artifact of the sequencing pipeline. For the cohort, immune exposure information was limited to CMV serostatus. Sequencing depth was assumed to be roughly uniform across donors in the presence/absence analyses, though that assumption may not hold. A later analysis associated about 17,000 TCR beta sequences with specific HLA alleles at a false discovery rate of 0.05. A later genetic analysis associated a missense DCLRE1C variant with V-gene and J-gene trimming of TCR beta chains, and an independent cohort replicated the association. A later analysis found that HLA-associated TCR beta chains were more clonally expanded and had lower generation probabilities than equally common non-associated chains. The classifier was reported to diagnose cytomegalovirus status with high specificity and sensitivity in both the original and validation cohorts. Only TCR beta chains were sequenced in this cohort, and the absence of alpha or paired-chain data limited detectable features. A few of the identified cytomegalovirus-associated TCR beta chains were confirmed in vitro to be specific for cytomegalovirus antigens. The study listed 170 or so TCR beta chains as associated with cytomegalovirus. In a later analysis, most CMV-associated TCR beta chains were found to appear HLA-restricted, with HLA associations seemingly driven largely by CMV exposure. A later genetic analysis reported fewer N-insertions in productive TCRs among donors in an Asian-associated ancestry cluster than the roughly 670-donor mean. Linkage disequilibrium might explain the correlated functional status among segregating V segments, but an unknown experimental factor could not be ruled out. The 87-base-pair reads could not distinguish some IMGT-functional V segments, including TRBV6-2 and TRBV6-3, so those segments were excluded. Because HLA typing was unavailable for some donors at each locus, only the typed subset was used in association tests. When HLA alleles, especially DR and DQ, strongly co-occurred, attributing TCR associations to individual alleles was difficult. A further reported finding was that TCR beta sequences accurately predicted the HLA-A and HLA-B alleles for most subjects in the first cohort. Because counts were too low, 15 or so rarely observed V segments, including chromosome 9 orphons, were excluded from the earlier analysis of around 640 of the donors. In an earlier analysis of 587 of the donors, most TCR beta V segments appeared in productive rearrangements about 87% or about 30% of the time, broadly matching IMGT annotations. The authors suggested that the approach could potentially be extended to other disease states and immunological phenotypes. Across donors, most TCR sequences were observed very rarely, whereas some public TCRs were present in many individuals. A later analysis reported that several top co-occurrence clusters appeared linked to parvovirus B19, influenza, CMV and Epstein-Barr virus.

From the germline V gene, CDR1 is SGHRS and CDR2 is YFSETQ. Trimming takes 4 bases off V and 6 bases off J; junction bases not matched to a gene: 9. The CDR3 numbers 14 residues from cysteine through phenylalanine. Only the CDR3 part of the read is kept: 42 bases, read in frame from the first base. The cohort comprised some 680 healthy bone marrow donors. At the time of sampling, every cohort member was nominally healthy, though immune exposures that went unrecorded were likely present. The donor tested CMV seropositive and was one of the 289 seropositive cohort members. A peripheral blood sample was provided by each donor, and peripheral blood mononuclear cells were used for TCR beta sequencing. The Qiagen DNeasy Blood Extraction Kit was used to extract genomic DNA from the blood cell samples. Library prep was done by the immunoSEQ multiplex PCR assay. For the multiplex PCR, a mixture combining 60 forward primers for TCR Vbeta segments and 13 reverse primers for TCR Jbeta segments was used. The CDR3 region of rearranged TCR beta genes was amplified from genomic DNA with a multiplex PCR assay. Amplified TCR beta libraries were sequenced as 87-base-pair reads on the Illumina HiSeq System. From the authors' description of their analysis: A later analysis counted about 80 million unique TCR beta chains across the 666 repertoires, and some 12 million of these chains were shared by at least two donors. To remove PCR and sequencing errors, raw reads were error-corrected and collapsed into unique sequences using a nearest-neighbor algorithm that merged closely related sequences. CDR3 sequences were aligned to IMGT reference sequences to assign V, D and J gene segments. For a sequence to be retained, a match of at least six nucleotides to both a V gene segment and a J gene segment was required. Rearrangements were classified as productive when the CDR3 lacked stop codons and remained in frame with V and J, and all other rearrangements were classified as non-productive. Following IMGT convention, CDR3 was defined as the stretch from the second conserved V-encoded cysteine to the conserved J-encoded phenylalanine. The earlier analysis of 500 to 600 of the donors excluded sequences that lacked an unambiguous match to a single V gene segment. In an earlier analysis of around 600 of the donors, V segments were called functional above 56.7% productive rearrangements and were called segregating when the between-donor standard deviation exceeded 5%. A statistical classification framework was built to diagnose cytomegalovirus status from the catalog of TCR beta chain sequences. In a later analysis, V and J genes were assigned by comparing TCR nucleotide sequences against IMGT/GENE-DB human TR gene sequences. Using the TCRdist pipeline, a later analysis assigned CDR3 sequences along with most-parsimonious VDJ recombination scenarios. A later analysis defined each TCR beta chain by its CDR3 amino acid sequence plus V-gene family, and excluded reads lacking a unique V-gene family. In a later analysis, around 600 highly shared, low-generation-probability nucleotide sequences were removed to address suspected cross-contamination and a sequencing artifact. In a later analysis, a clonal expansion index was calculated for each public chain from normalized within-repertoire ranks of inferred template counts. In a later analysis, generation probabilities were computed using a VDJ recombination model fitted to out-of-frame rearrangements, and the results were checked against IGoR. In a later analysis, TCR-TCR, TCR-HLA and TCR-CMV co-occurrence was scored with hypergeometric tests, and a repertoire-size bias correction was applied to TCR pairs. False discovery rates were estimated in a later analysis by permuting HLA or CMV assignments 20 times. A later analysis grouped co-occurring TCRs with DBSCAN, adding TCRdist sequence similarity when clustering within HLA-allele-positive subsets. For co-occurrence clustering, repertoires with fewer than 30,000 or more than 120,000 public chains were excluded, along with roughly 5 repertoires with anomalous nucleotide sharing. TCRdb provides this immuneACCESS table in a form limited to in-frame rearrangements. Some clones are lacking; in checked studies, under half of them reflect an unresolved V gene, and why the rest are absent is not known. The V and J calls and clone size were taken over from that table, and D and trimming were inferred from the DNA. In all, the sample holds 150,000 or so clones, and approximately 78% of those were seen once. The ten largest clones capture more than 7% of the sample.

On this clone: Its antigen remains unidentified. Base quality data are lacking; no much larger clone is found one base away.

Sequenced material: PBMCs. The chain was built from TRBV5-1 and TRBJ2-7, with 8 bases aligning to TRBD2. The source of this sequence is a male donor in good health and CMV-seropositive. The sequence in DNA is TGCGCCAGCAGCCTCGGGGGGGGGATGGGCGAGCAGTACTTC. It translates as CASSLGGGMGEQYF.